These T cell receptor beta chains were read from a single sample in a study of blood T cell repertoires in COVID-19. The protocol was immunoSEQ multiplex PCR, while the TCRdb copy is restricted to in-frame clones and leaves out a portion. The table has some 200,000 clones, 84% seen once. Sample: peripheral blood. All receptors come from a woman aged 45-60 years with active or convalescent COVID-19. The CDR3 runs from the conserved cysteine through the conserved F or W. The order of the fields is V gene, J gene, clone size, D gene, CDR3 protein, CDR3 DNA. A D gene is named only where the DNA matches it firmly. Size values are once, few and many counts, or a class for expanded clones, and some rows have none.

>TRBV28|TRBJ1-5|few|TRBD1
CASSIRGLGNQPQHF
TGTGCCAGCAGTATCAGGGGGCTTGGCAATCAGCCCCAGCATTTT
>TRBV5-1|TRBJ1-2|-|TRBD1
CASSPMLGQGIYGYTF
TGCGCCAGCAGCCCCATGCTGGGACAGGGTATCTATGGCTACACCTTC
>TRBV5-6|TRBJ2-5|-|-
CASSLGGGRETQYF
TGTGCCAGCAGCTTGGGCGGGGGCCGGGAGACCCAGTACTTC
>TRBV29-1|TRBJ1-5|-|-
CSVAGNRNQPQHF
TGCAGCGTAGCTGGGAACAGGAATCAGCCCCAGCATTTT
>TRBV3-1/TRBV3-2|TRBJ2-7|-|TRBD2
CASSQVAGADEQYF
TGTGCCAGCAGCCAAGTAGCGGGAGCGGACGAGCAGTACTTC
>TRBV5-1|TRBJ1-2|-|TRBD1
CASSLGNRGGYTF
TGCGCCAGCAGCTTGGGTAACAGGGGAGGCTACACCTTC
>TRBV19|TRBJ1-1|-|TRBD1
CASSIDPTRDRGNENTEAFF
TGTGCCAGTAGTATAGACCCCACACGGGACAGGGGGAACGAGAACACTGAAGCTTTCTTT
>TRBV5-1|TRBJ2-5|-|TRBD1
CASSPTRGLLETQYF
TGCGCCAGCAGCCCGACCAGGGGGCTATTGGAGACCCAGTACTTC
>TRBV5-4|TRBJ2-3|-|TRBD2
CASSLGTSGPSRTDTQYF
TGTGCCAGCAGCTTAGGGACTAGCGGTCCTTCCCGCACAGATACGCAGTATTTT
>TRBV10-1|TRBJ2-2|few|TRBD1
CASSEGQGRVGELFF
TGCGCCAGCAGTGAGGGACAGGGGCGAGTCGGGGAGCTGTTTTTT
>TRBV5-1|TRBJ1-6|-|TRBD1
CASSTDRVDNSPLHF
TGCGCCAGCAGCACGGACAGGGTAGACAATTCACCCCTCCACTTT
>TRBV12-3/TRBV12-4|TRBJ2-2|-|-
CASSFSGTGELFF
TGTGCCAGCAGTTTTTCAGGGACCGGGGAGCTGTTTTTT
>TRBV7-3|TRBJ2-5|-|TRBD2
CASSLGTSGSGETQYF
TGTGCCAGCAGCTTAGGGACTAGCGGGAGTGGGGAGACCCAGTACTTC
>TRBV5-6|TRBJ1-3|-|-
CASSLVEGRTIYF
TGTGCCAGCAGCTTGGTGGAGGGACGGACCATATATTTT
>TRBV7-2|TRBJ2-2|-|TRBD1
CASSLTGSGELFF
TGTGCCAGCAGCTTGACAGGGTCCGGGGAGCTGTTTTTT
>TRBV23-1|TRBJ2-1|once|-
CASSQRWAYGTSSYNEQFF
TGCGCCAGCAGTCAAAGGTGGGCTTACGGCACCAGCTCCTACAATGAGCAGTTCTTC
>TRBV4-1|TRBJ2-6|-|-
CASSQVGRRDSGANVLTF
TGCGCCAGCAGCCAAGTTGGGCGCAGGGACTCTGGGGCCAACGTCCTGACTTTC
>TRBV11-2|TRBJ2-5|-|TRBD2
CASSLSSGGNQETQYF
TGTGCCAGCAGCTTAAGTAGCGGGGGTAACCAAGAGACCCAGTACTTC
>TRBV9|TRBJ2-3|-|-
CASSPRAVQRSTDTQYF
TGTGCCAGCAGCCCCAGAGCGGTCCAGCGGAGCACAGATACGCAGTATTTT
>TRBV5-4|TRBJ1-2|-|TRBD1
CASSLSGTVYGYTF
TGTGCCAGCAGCCTGTCAGGGACAGTCTATGGCTACACCTTC
>TRBV7-8|TRBJ2-3|-|-
CASSLVERGSTDTQYF
TGTGCCAGCAGCTTAGTAGAAAGGGGTAGCACAGATACGCAGTATTTT
>TRBV3-1/TRBV3-2|TRBJ2-5|once|TRBD2
CASSPPSGREKETQYF
TGTGCCAGCAGCCCCCCAAGCGGGAGGGAAAAAGAGACCCAGTACTTC
>TRBV7-8|TRBJ2-2|-|TRBD2
CASSFILAGGGLLGELFF
TGTGCCAGCAGCTTTATACTAGCGGGGGGAGGGCTCCTAGGGGAGCTGTTTTTT
>TRBV11-2|TRBJ2-3|-|TRBD1
CASSQEGQGWDTQYF
TGTGCCAGCAGCCAGGAGGGACAGGGATGGGATACGCAGTATTTT
>TRBV3-1/TRBV3-2|TRBJ2-1|-|TRBD2
CASSQSSGTINEQFF
TGTGCCAGCAGCCAATCTAGCGGGACAATCAATGAGCAGTTCTTC
>TRBV29-1|TRBJ2-1|-|-
CSVDPGVPLGTEQFF
TGCAGCGTTGACCCGGGGGTGCCACTCGGAACTGAGCAGTTCTTC
>TRBV5-1|TRBJ2-1|-|-
CASSLEAGASYNEQFF
TGCGCCAGCAGCTTAGAGGCAGGGGCTTCCTACAATGAGCAGTTCTTC
>TRBV6-5|TRBJ1-2|-|-
CASSYKGVGGYTF
TGTGCCAGCAGTTACAAGGGAGTGGGGGGCTACACCTTC
>TRBV28|TRBJ1-1|-|-
CASSLASGHQF
TGTGCCAGCAGTTTAGCCTCCGGACACCAATTT
>TRBV12-3/TRBV12-4|TRBJ1-1|once|-
CASSLARGVAFF
TGTGCCAGCAGTTTAGCGCGGGGGGTCGCTTTCTTT
>TRBV7-3|TRBJ2-7|once|TRBD2
CASSLGGSGYEQYF
TGTGCCAGCAGCTTAGGCGGGAGCGGCTACGAGCAGTACTTC
>TRBV6-5|TRBJ1-5|few|-
CASRPDSIRNQPQHF
TGTGCCAGCAGACCGGACAGTATCCGCAATCAGCCCCAGCATTTT
>TRBV7-9|TRBJ1-1|-|-
CASGALNTEAFF
TGTGCCAGTGGGGCACTGAACACTGAAGCTTTCTTT
>TRBV2|TRBJ2-5|-|-
CASSEERRETQYF
TGTGCCAGCAGTGAAGAGCGTAGAGAGACCCAGTACTTC
>TRBV5-6|TRBJ1-6|-|-
CASSFRGFNSPLHF
TGTGCCAGCAGCTTCAGGGGTTTTAATTCACCCCTCCACTTT
>TRBV28|TRBJ2-1|-|-
CASSLIGGNYNEQFF
TGTGCCAGCAGTTTAATCGGCGGCAACTACAATGAGCAGTTCTTC
>TRBV5-1|TRBJ2-5|-|-
CASSQSQETQYF
TGCGCCAGCAGCCAGTCACAAGAGACCCAGTACTTC
>TRBV10-1|TRBJ2-1|-|TRBD1
CASSDRGQVAVNEQFF
TGCGCCAGCAGTGACCGCGGACAGGTAGCTGTAAATGAGCAGTTCTTC
>TRBV20-1|TRBJ1-1|once|-
CSARVSVEAFF
TGCAGTGCTAGAGTATCGGTTGAAGCTTTCTTT
>TRBV28|TRBJ1-5|few|TRBD1
CASSLGTGDYQPQHF
TGTGCCAGCAGTTTAGGGACAGGGGATTATCAGCCCCAGCATTTT
>TRBV28|TRBJ1-2|once|-
CASSLQGNYGYTF
TGTGCCAGCAGTTTACAGGGTAACTATGGCTACACCTTC
>TRBV6-6|TRBJ2-7|-|-
CASRFGIDAEQYF
TGTGCCAGCAGGTTCGGGATAGACGCCGAGCAGTACTTC
>TRBV4-1|TRBJ1-6|-|TRBD1
CASSPILDDRVRSTLSSPLHF
TGCGCCAGCAGCCCCATCCTCGACGACAGGGTTCGATCCACTTTGAGTTCACCCCTCCACTTT
>TRBV7-9|TRBJ2-7|few|TRBD1
CASSPGTGGLYEQYF
TGTGCCAGCAGCCCTGGGACAGGGGGGCTCTACGAGCAGTACTTC
>TRBV11-1|TRBJ2-7|few|TRBD2
CASSPGLAGSSEQYF
TGTGCCAGCAGCCCGGGACTAGCGGGATCTAGCGAGCAGTACTTC
>TRBV4-1|TRBJ1-4|few|TRBD1
CASSPTRDRVTNEKLFF
TGCGCCAGCAGCCCGACCCGGGACAGGGTAACTAATGAAAAACTGTTTTTT
>TRBV6-6|TRBJ1-6|once|TRBD1
CASSSQGDNSPLHF
TGTGCCAGCAGTTCCCAGGGGGATAATTCACCCCTCCACTTT
>TRBV6-4|TRBJ2-3|-|-
CASSPLLTDTQYF
TGTGCCAGCAGCCCCCTACTCACAGATACGCAGTATTTT
>TRBV3-1/TRBV3-2|TRBJ1-3|few|-
CASSSQQTIYF
TGTGCCAGCAGCAGCCAACAGACCATATATTTT
>TRBV27|TRBJ1-5|once|-
CASSPDFAFLQPQHF
TGTGCCAGCAGTCCTGACTTTGCCTTCTTGCAGCCCCAGCATTTT
>TRBV15|TRBJ2-2|once|-
CATSRDRESRGDTGELFF
TGTGCCACCAGCAGAGATCGAGAGAGCAGGGGCGACACCGGGGAGCTGTTTTTT
>TRBV7-2|TRBJ1-1|-|-
CASSPRSTVNTEAFF
TGTGCCAGCAGCCCCCGATCGACAGTGAACACTGAAGCTTTCTTT
>TRBV6-2/TRBV6-3|TRBJ1-6|once|TRBD1
CASSPYSTGGNSPLHF
TGTGCCAGCAGCCCTTACTCTACAGGGGGTAATTCACCCCTCCACTTT
>TRBV7-6|TRBJ2-1|-|TRBD2
CASSLASGSRNEQFF
TGTGCCAGCAGCTTAGCTAGCGGGAGTAGGAATGAGCAGTTCTTC
>TRBV4-2|TRBJ1-5|-|-
CASSQGGDQPQHF
TGTGCCAGCAGCCAGGGCGGGGATCAGCCCCAGCATTTT
>TRBV6-6|TRBJ2-7|-|-
CASSRRGAIDEQYF
TGTGCCAGCAGTAGGCGGGGCGCGATCGACGAGCAGTACTTC
>TRBV6-5|TRBJ1-6|-|TRBD1
CASSSGQENSPLHF
TGTGCCAGCAGTTCGGGACAGGAGAATTCACCCCTCCACTTT
>TRBV19|TRBJ2-1|-|-
CASSIDSGPGSGEQFF
TGTGCCAGTAGTATAGATTCAGGCCCCGGGAGTGGTGAGCAGTTCTTC
>TRBV18|TRBJ1-6|-|-
CASSPLGGGHNSPLHF
TGTGCCAGCTCACCGCTGGGGGGGGGCCATAATTCACCCCTCCACTTT
>TRBV3-1/TRBV3-2|TRBJ1-2|few|-
CASSPKREGGYTF
TGTGCCAGCAGCCCTAAGAGGGAAGGTGGCTACACCTTC